Presented here are 9 T cell receptor beta chains from one specimen sequenced in a study of molecular identifiers for immune sequencing clone quantification. MiXCR was run by TCRdb on the PCR reads, yielding one entry per CDR3 protein. The sample consists of 80,000 to 95,000 distinct CDR3 sequences, around 17% of them appearing once. Material: naive CD8+ T cells from blood, with Jurkat cell RNA spiked in. Subset noted: FACS-sorted CD8+CD4-CCR7+CD45RA+ naive T cells. The receptors were sampled from a human donor in good health. Some libraries in this study had Jurkat cell RNA spiked in.

This clonotype has ten or more counts. The CDR3 sequence is CASRAGHDEQFF. The DNA of the CDR3 is TGTGCCAGCAGGGCGGGACATGATGAGCAGTTCTTC. The J gene is TRBJ2-1, the V gene TRBV12-3 or TRBV12-4, with D perhaps TRBD1 or TRBD2 (6 bases each). The CDR3 has 12 residues. V gave up 6 bases and J gave up 8 bases, with 11 bases separating them.

As regards this clonotype: This may come from a read error, since a much larger clone is one base off. The chain couples TRBV4-3 to TRBJ1-2; D gene unclear. The CDR3 totals 15 residues. The germline V and J ends were trimmed by 0 bases and 3 bases, with 11 bases remaining between them. Per germline, CDR1 LGHNA and CDR2 YSLEER. CDR3 nucleotide sequence: TGCGCCAGCAGCCAAGATAGGTCGTCTGACTATGGCTACACCTTC. This encodes CASSQDRSSDYGYTF.

This clonotype was seen ten or more times. The chain employs TRBV18 and TRBJ1-1; tentative D call: TRBD1 (5 bases). The germline gives CDR1 KGHSH, CDR2 LQKENI. Trimming cost V 0 bases and J 4 bases, with 12 bases left between them. This CDR3 contains 15 residues. CDR3 bases: TGTGCCAGCTCACCACCCGGGGGATTATCCACTGAAGCTTTCTTT. Translating gives CASSPPGGLSTEAFF.

This clonotype has a count of ten or more. The V and J genes are TRBV15 and TRBJ2-5; TRBD2 matches 7 bases. The CDR3 consists of 16 residues. Germline-derived CDR1 and CDR2 are LNHNV and YYDKDF (reference sequence). V dropped 2 bases and J dropped 1; count of bases not matched to a gene: 7. The CDR3 protein is CATSRPSSGFQETQYF. The CDR3 DNA is TGTGCCACCAGCAGACCCTCTAGCGGTTTCCAAGAGACCCAGTACTTC.

A word on this clonotype: Since a much larger clone is just one base distant, this may be a read error. This chain joins TRBV7-9 and TRBJ1-1; TRBD1 might be the D (5 bases). The V end was cut by 5 bases, the J end by 0 bases, with 13 bases between. Germline V gene lookup returns CDR1 SEHNR and CDR2 FQNEAQ (reference sequence). This CDR3 region has 15 residues. The CDR3 nucleotides read TGTGCCAGCAGCCGGTGGGCAGGGCTGAACACTGAAGCTTTCTTT. This sequence encodes CASSRWAGLNTEAFF. Full variable domain (rest looked up from reference TRBV7-9 and TRBJ1-1): DTGVSQNPRHKITKRGQNVTFRCDPISEHNRLYWYRQTLGQGPEFLTYFQNEAQLEKSRLLSDRFSAERPKGSFSTLEIQRTEQGDSAMYLCASSRWAGLNTEAFFGQGTRLTVV.

Points on this clonotype: One base away lies a much larger clone, so this may be a sequencing read error. The chain links TRBV6-2 or TRBV6-3 to TRBJ2-7; 11 bases are shared with TRBD1. Germline V lookup: CDR1 MNHEY, CDR2 SVGEGT. V shed 3 bases and J 4 bases; nucleotides not matched to a gene: 5. CDR3 size: 15 residues. DNA for the CDR3: TGTGCCAGCAGTTATCGGACAGGGGGCATGTACGAGCAGTACTTC. Its translation is CASSYRTGGMYEQYF.

This clonotype came up many times. The chain uses TRBV27 and TRBJ2-7; perhaps TRBD1 as D (5 bases). This CDR3 is built from 14 residues. Looked up from germline, CDR1 is MNHEY and CDR2 is SMNVEV (reference sequence). V was shortened by 4 bases and J by 0 bases, with 10 bases between the two germline ends. The CDR3 protein is CASSSETGSYEQYF. As DNA, the CDR3 is TGTGCCAGCAGTTCTGAAACAGGCTCCTACGAGCAGTACTTC.

On this clonotype: One end of the junction does not line up with germline, which may come from a read error. The chain has TRBV30 and TRBJ2-3; D is ambiguous. Germline V gives CDR1 GTSNPN, CDR2 SVGIG (reference sequence). The CDR3 is made up of 12 amino acids. The CDR3 sequence: CAWGVGTDTQYF. CDR3 in DNA: TGTGCCTGGGGTGTGGGAACAGATACGCAGTATTTT.

This clonotype has ten or more counts. CDR3 sequence (DNA): TGTGCCAGCAGCTTCCACCCTGGGCCGCTCGACGAGCAGTACTTC. Translation: CASSFHPGPLDEQYF. The chain is built from TRBV12-3 or TRBV12-4 and TRBJ2-7; D remains unclear. The length of the CDR3 is 15 residues. V was shortened by 6 bases and J by 5 bases, with 20 bases between the two germline ends.